The 20 T cell receptor beta chains below were found in one sample sequenced in a study of cytomegalovirus exposure and HLA in healthy donors. This PCR relied on a set of 60 Vbeta primers and 13 Jbeta primers. Produced via immunoSEQ multiplex PCR; TCRdb's table is partial and in-frame only. The sample holds 150,000 to 200,000 clones; 65% to 70% are singletons and the top ten take 8.5% to 12%. The sample taken for sequencing was PBMCs. These receptors were collected from a man in his thirties or forties in good health and CMV-seropositive.

A few counts support this clone. Sequence at one end of the junction differs from germline and may be a read error. The gene calls are TRBV6-5 and TRBJ2-4; D may be TRBD2 (6 bases). CDR3 length: 13 amino acids. The germline gives CDR1 MNHEY, CDR2 SVGAGI. The CDR3 coding sequence is TGTGCCAGCAGTGAACTAGCCGAAAACATTCAGTACTTC. Translating it yields CASSELAENIQYF.

The chain employs TRBV30 and TRBJ1-3, with 7 bases fitting TRBD1. V dropped 2 bases and J dropped 0; count of bases not matched to a gene: 4. The CDR3 runs 15 residues. Germline CDR1 and CDR2: GTSNPN and SVGIG (reference sequence). The CDR3 DNA follows: TGTGCCTGGAGTCTACAGGGGCTCTCTGGAAACACCATATATTTT. This encodes CAWSLQGLSGNTIYF. Combining the CDR3 with reference TRBV30 and TRBJ1-3 gives the whole variable domain SQTIHQWPATLVQPVGSPLSLECTVEGTSNPNLYWYRQAAGRGLQLLFYSVGIGQISSEVPQNLSASRPQDRQFILSSKKLLLSDSGFYLCAWSLQGLSGNTIYFGEGSWLTVV.

The V and J genes are TRBV29-1 and TRBJ2-5; 8 bases are a match to TRBD1. With 3 bases clipped from V and 5 bases from J, the junction kept 11 bases outside the gene matches. Germline-derived CDR1 and CDR2 are SQVTM and ANQGSEA. The CDR3 extends over 15 amino acids. The CDR3 region has the DNA TGCAGCGTTGAGGGGACAGGCAGCACCGTGGAGACCCAGTACTTC. As protein: CSVEGTGSTVETQYF.

V and J are TRBV7-6 and TRBJ1-5; D is uncertain. This CDR3 spans 12 amino acids. CDR1 is SGHVS, CDR2 FNYEAQ, per germline. V lost 6 bases, J lost 4 bases, and 7 bases lay in between. This CDR3 reads CASSSVNQPQHF. DNA for the CDR3: TGTGCCAGCAGTTCAGTAAATCAGCCCCAGCATTTT.

The CDR3 DNA reads as TGTGCCAGCAGCGAAACAGGGGATTCTGAAGCTTTCTTT. Translating it yields CASSETGDSEAFF. The chain couples TRBV5-6 to TRBJ1-1; 7 bases map to TRBD1. This CDR3 has 13 amino acids. J was trimmed by 6 bases and V by 4 bases; bases with no gene match: 6. Germline CDR1 is SGHDT and CDR2 is YYEEEE.

This chain connects TRBV5-1 to TRBJ2-1, with 9 positions matching TRBD2. From germline, CDR1 is SGHRS and CDR2 YFSETQ. The CDR3 spans 15 residues. J was trimmed by 8 bases and V by 0 bases; bases with no gene match: 6. The CDR3 loop is CASSLAAGGPDEQFF. The CDR3 DNA reads as TGCGCCAGCAGCTTGGCGGCGGGAGGGCCGGATGAGCAGTTCTTC. Together with reference TRBV5-1 and TRBJ2-1, the CDR3 gives the full variable domain: KAGVTQTPRYLIKTRGQQVTLSCSPISGHRSVSWYQQTPGQGLQFLFEYFSETQRNKGNFPGRFSGRQFSNSRSEMNVSTLELGDSALYLCASSLAAGGPDEQFFGPGTRLTVL.

V gene TRBV6-1 combines with J gene TRBJ2-7, with D possibly matching TRBD1 (6 bases). Per the germline V gene, CDR1 is MNHNS and CDR2 is SASEGT. CDR3 length equals 15 residues. V lost 5 bases, J lost 1 base, and 15 bases lay in between. CDR3 nucleotide sequence: TGTGCCAGCAGTATTACCGGGACACCGTCCTACGAGCAGTACTTC. This encodes CASSITGTPSYEQYF.

The chain links TRBV7-8 to TRBJ1-3; D is uncertain. Germline CDR1 is SGHVS and CDR2 is FQNEAQ. The CDR3 is 14 residues long. Between the trimmed V and J ends, which lost 1 base and 3 bases, there was a span of 7 bases. This CDR3 reads CASSLEGSGNTIYF. CDR3 sequence (DNA): TGTGCCAGCAGCTTAGAAGGGAGTGGAAACACCATATATTTT.

The chain links TRBV30 to TRBJ1-1, with 7 positions matching TRBD1. The CDR3 runs to 14 residues. Germline assignment: CDR1 GTSNPN and CDR2 SVGIG (reference sequence). V lost 4 bases to trimming and J lost 1 base; unmatched junction nucleotides: 6. In DNA, the CDR3 is TGTGCCTGGACCCGGGGACAGCCGAACACTGAAGCTTTCTTT. Its protein product is CAWTRGQPNTEAFF.

V gene TRBV30 combines with J gene TRBJ2-7, with D hard to call. V was pared by 8 bases and J by 1 base, with 9 bases between. Germline CDR1 is GTSNPN and CDR2 is SVGIG (reference sequence). The CDR3 has 11 residues. The CDR3 bases are TGTGCCGCAGAACAGTCCTACGAGCAGTACTTC. Its protein product is CAAEQSYEQYF.

This clone was observed a handful of times. The chain combines TRBV7-9 with TRBJ1-2, with D maybe TRBD1 (6 bases). V was clipped by 11 bases and J by 0 bases, with 13 bases between them. CDR3 length: 13 residues. The V gene's germline CDR1 is SEHNR and CDR2 FQNEAQ (reference sequence). CDR3 coding DNA: TGTGCCTCCGCAGGGGTTGCTAACTATGGCTACACCTTC. Protein: CASAGVANYGYTF.

The chain joins TRBV5-6 to TRBJ1-2; 7 nucleotides match TRBD1. V dropped 4 bases and J dropped 2; count of bases not matched to a gene: 2. This CDR3 spans 13 amino acids. CDR1 and CDR2 from the germline V gene are SGHDT and YYEEEE. The CDR3 nucleotides read TGTGCCAGCAGCATGGGACAGAACTATGGCTACACCTTC. The encoded protein is CASSMGQNYGYTF.

The V call is TRBV28, the J call TRBJ2-4, with D perhaps TRBD1 (5 bases). Trimming took 5 bases from V and 0 from J, leaving 20 bases between them. The CDR3 spans 18 residues. Germline assignment: CDR1 MDHEN and CDR2 SYDVKM. CDR3 protein: CASSRPTWGWEAKNIQYF. CDR3 in DNA: TGTGCCAGCAGTCGGCCCACTTGGGGCTGGGAAGCCAAAAACATTCAGTACTTC.

The rearrangement uses TRBV6-1 and TRBJ1-2; 8 bases are a match to TRBD1. The germline V gene has CDR1 MNHNS and CDR2 SASEGT. V trimming: 2 bases; J trimming: 0 bases; junction bases outside the gene matches: 8. This CDR3 is built from 17 residues. CDR3 residues: CASSETGGQGPNYGYTF. Here the CDR3 DNA reads TGTGCCAGCAGTGAAACGGGCGGACAGGGACCTAACTATGGCTACACCTTC.

The V call is TRBV9, the J call TRBJ2-3; 16 positions agree with TRBD2. The CDR3 has 15 residues. Germline CDR1 SGDLS, CDR2 YYNGEE. The V segment lost 3 bases and the J segment 6 bases; nucleotides outside the gene matches: 1. CDR3 region: CASSEGLAGGDTQYF. The CDR3 coding sequence is TGTGCCAGCAGCGAGGGACTAGCGGGAGGGGATACGCAGTATTTT.

The rearrangement joins TRBV4-1 to TRBJ2-1; 7 positions match TRBD2. The CDR3 totals 15 residues. Losses at the gene ends were 2 bases for V and 2 bases for J; bases not matched to a gene: 3. Germline V lookup: CDR1 MGHRA, CDR2 YSYEKL. CDR3 protein: CASSQPAGPYNEQFF. For the CDR3, the DNA is TGCGCCAGCAGCCAACCAGCGGGACCCTACAATGAGCAGTTCTTC.

The gene calls are TRBV6-6 and TRBJ2-7; tentative D call: TRBD2 (6 bases). Trimming left V 4 bases short and J 5 bases short, with 15 bases between. CDR1 is MNHNY and CDR2 is SVGAGI in the germline V gene (reference sequence). There are 14 residues in the CDR3. The CDR3 reads CASSSPAEGNEQYF. CDR3 bases: TGTGCCAGCAGTTCCCCCGCGGAGGGTAACGAGCAGTACTTC.

This clone was detected only a few times. V is TRBV5-4 and J is TRBJ2-7, with D perhaps TRBD2 (5 bases). Germline assignment: CDR1 SGHNT and CDR2 YYREEE (reference sequence). Deletions cut 0 bases from V and 0 bases from J, with 13 bases between. The CDR3 is made up of 16 amino acids. Here the CDR3 DNA reads TGTGCCAGCAGCTTGGGCGAGGGCAGATCCTCCTACGAGCAGTACTTC. Translated, it gives CASSLGEGRSSYEQYF. The entire variable domain, with the rest obtained from reference TRBV5-4 and TRBJ2-7, is as follows: ETGVTQSPTHLIKTRGQQVTLRCSSQSGHNTVSWYQQALGQGPQFIFQYYREEENGRGNFPPRFSGLQFPNYSSELNVNALELDDSALYLCASSLGEGRSSYEQYFGPGTRLTVT.

A single count supports this clone. The chain couples TRBV6-4 to TRBJ2-3; D is uncertain. This CDR3 is 14 amino acids long. Germline CDR1 is MRHNA and CDR2 is SNTAGT. Trimming took 3 bases from V and 3 from J, leaving 10 bases between them. This CDR3 is CASSEAGSTDTQYF. CDR3 in DNA: TGTGCCAGCAGTGAGGCCGGGTCAACAGATACGCAGTATTTT.

The CDR3 DNA is TGTGCCAGCAGCCGAGGCTGGGTAGGTGGCTACACCTTC. This codes for CASSRGWVGGYTF. The chain employs TRBV6-5 and TRBJ1-2; D gene ambiguous. CDR3 length: 13 amino acids. Deletions cut 6 bases from V and 7 bases from J, with 15 bases between. Germline loops: CDR1 MNHEY, CDR2 SVGAGI.